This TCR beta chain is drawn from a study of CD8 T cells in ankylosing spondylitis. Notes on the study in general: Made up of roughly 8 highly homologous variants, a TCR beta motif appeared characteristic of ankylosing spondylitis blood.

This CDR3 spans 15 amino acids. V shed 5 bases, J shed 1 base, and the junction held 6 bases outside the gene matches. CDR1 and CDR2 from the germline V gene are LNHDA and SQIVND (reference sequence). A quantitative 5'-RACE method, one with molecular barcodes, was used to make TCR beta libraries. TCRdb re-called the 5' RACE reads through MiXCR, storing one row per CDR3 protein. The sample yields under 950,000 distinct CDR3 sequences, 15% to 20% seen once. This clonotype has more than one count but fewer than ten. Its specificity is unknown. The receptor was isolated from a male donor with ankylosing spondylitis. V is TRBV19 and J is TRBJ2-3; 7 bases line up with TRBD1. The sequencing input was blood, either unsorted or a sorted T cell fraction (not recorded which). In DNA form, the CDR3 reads TGTGCCAGTAGTTCTACAGGGGCGGGCACAGATACGCAGTATTTT. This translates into CASSSTGAGTDTQYF.